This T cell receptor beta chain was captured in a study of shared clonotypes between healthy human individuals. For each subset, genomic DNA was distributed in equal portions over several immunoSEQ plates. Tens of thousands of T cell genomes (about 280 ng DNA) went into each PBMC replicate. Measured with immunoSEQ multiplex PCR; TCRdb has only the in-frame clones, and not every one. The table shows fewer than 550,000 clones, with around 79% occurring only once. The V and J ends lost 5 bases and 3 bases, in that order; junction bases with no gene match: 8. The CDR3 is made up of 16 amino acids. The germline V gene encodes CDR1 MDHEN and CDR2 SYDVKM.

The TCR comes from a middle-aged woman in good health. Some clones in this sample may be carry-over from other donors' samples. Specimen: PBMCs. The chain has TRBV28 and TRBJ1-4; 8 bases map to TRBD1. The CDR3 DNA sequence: TGTGCCAGCAGTCCCCCAGGGGGCGCAGCTAATGAAAAACTGTTTTTT. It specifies CASSPPGGAANEKLFF.